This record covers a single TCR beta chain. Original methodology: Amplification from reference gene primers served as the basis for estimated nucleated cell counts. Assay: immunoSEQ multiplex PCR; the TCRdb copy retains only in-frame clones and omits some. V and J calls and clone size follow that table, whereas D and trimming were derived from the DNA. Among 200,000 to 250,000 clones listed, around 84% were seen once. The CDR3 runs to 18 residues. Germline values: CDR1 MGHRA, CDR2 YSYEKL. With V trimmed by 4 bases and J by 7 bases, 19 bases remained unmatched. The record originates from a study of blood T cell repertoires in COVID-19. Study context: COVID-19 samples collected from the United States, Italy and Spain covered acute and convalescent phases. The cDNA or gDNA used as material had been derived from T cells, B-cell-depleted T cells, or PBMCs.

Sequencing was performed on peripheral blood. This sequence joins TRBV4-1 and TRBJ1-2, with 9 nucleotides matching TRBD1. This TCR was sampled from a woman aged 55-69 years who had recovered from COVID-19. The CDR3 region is CASSPGQGRLVEAGGYTF. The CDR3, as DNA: TGCGCCAGCAGCCCGGGACAGGGCCGATTGGTGGAAGCTGGTGGCTACACCTTC.